This passage covers 24 T cell receptor beta chains from one sample sequenced in a study of shared clonotypes between healthy human individuals (dated by TCRdb to 2018 to 2021). CD8 naive samples were CD45RO-negative cells positively selected for CCR7, giving a CD45RA+CCR7+ population that excluded TemRA cells. The library was produced with the immunoSEQ multiplex PCR assay. The clones in this table, taken by TCRdb from immuneACCESS, are in-frame only. Not every clone is retained; where verified, under half of the shortfall comes from an unresolved V gene, and the cause of the rest is unknown. Here the sample has about 2,100,000 clones; 85% to 95% occur a single time. The ten largest clones represent around 1.7% of the sample. The sequenced sample was naive CD8+ T cells from PBMCs. What the cell subset or site label conveys for this sample: CD45RA+CCR7+. The receptors were gathered from a man between 18 and 35 years old in good health. Some clones in this sample may be carry-over from other donors' samples.

CDR3 bases: TGTGCCAGCACGCGGGTGGAGGACACCGGGGAGCTGTTTTTT. Encoded protein: CASTRVEDTGELFF. V gene TRBV7-9 combines with J gene TRBJ2-2, with D possibly TRBD2 on 5 matching bases. CDR3 size: 14 residues. CDR1 is SEHNR and CDR2 is FQNEAQ in the germline V gene (reference sequence). V lost 7 bases and J 3 bases, leaving 12 bases between the germline ends.

The chain is built from TRBV5-1 and TRBJ2-7; D may be TRBD1 or TRBD2 (5 bases each). The CDR3 loop spans 14 amino acids. The germline gives CDR1 SGHRS, CDR2 YFSETQ. V lost 1 base and J lost 2, with 10 bases in between. DNA of the CDR3: TGCGCCAGCAGCTTGATTGGGGGTACCTACGAGCAGTACTTC. Translation gives CASSLIGGTYEQYF. Variable domain in full (rest from reference TRBV5-1 and TRBJ2-7): KAGVTQTPRYLIKTRGQQVTLSCSPISGHRSVSWYQQTPGQGLQFLFEYFSETQRNKGNFPGRFSGRQFSNSRSEMNVSTLELGDSALYLCASSLIGGTYEQYFGPGTRLTVT.

The J gene is TRBJ1-2, the V gene TRBV13; D remains unclear. CDR1 and CDR2 (germline): PRHDT, FYEKMQ (reference sequence). V lost 2 bases and J lost 4, with 14 bases in between. The CDR3 is 15 residues long. The CDR3 DNA reads as TGTGCCAGCAGCTTAAGTGTTGGTCCTCCCTATGGCTACACCTTC. Its translation is CASSLSVGPPYGYTF.

The genes are TRBV11-2 and TRBJ2-2; D is uncertain. The CDR3 totals 15 residues. V was pared by 1 base and J by 0 bases, with 6 bases between. CDR1 is SGHAT and CDR2 is FQNNGV in the germline V gene. The CDR3 reads CASSLGYANTGELFF. The CDR3 DNA follows: TGTGCCAGCAGCTTAGGTTATGCGAACACCGGGGAGCTGTTTTTT.

V usage is TRBV5-4 and J usage is TRBJ2-7, with no clear D. The CDR3 sequence is 12 residues long. CDR1 and CDR2 from the germline V gene are SGHNT and YYREEE (reference sequence). Trimming removed 4 bases at V and 3 bases at J, with 8 bases between. The DNA of the CDR3 is TGTGCCAGCAGCCGACACGGCTACGAGCAGTACTTC. Residues: CASSRHGYEQYF.

This chain links TRBV21-1 with TRBJ1-4; the table's D call, TRBD1, has no DNA check behind it. TRBV21-1 is annotated as a pseudogene. The CDR3 contains 16 residues. DNA for the CDR3: TGTGCCAGCAGCAAATTGAGTACAGGGATGAATGAAAAACTGTTTTTT. This encodes CASSKLSTGMNEKLFF.

This chain links TRBV5-4 with TRBJ1-2; 7 bases line up with TRBD1. CDR1 is SGHNT, CDR2 YYREEE, per germline (reference sequence). V shed 3 bases, J shed 8 bases, and the junction held 4 bases outside the gene matches. This CDR3 has 12 amino acids. CDR3 DNA sequence: TGTGCCAGCAGCTCGGCAGGGGGAGGCTACACCTTC. As protein: CASSSAGGGYTF.

This sequence joins TRBV19 and TRBJ1-2; 9 bases are a match to TRBD1. Unmatched junction bases numbered 6, after V lost 5 bases and J lost 2 bases. From germline, CDR1 is LNHDA and CDR2 SQIVND (reference sequence). The CDR3 spans 15 residues. CDR3 DNA: TGTGCCAGTAGTTTCGGACAGGGGTTGAACTATGGCTACACCTTC. It yields the protein CASSFGQGLNYGYTF.

Concerning this clone: Within the sample, other DNA sequences also encode this same CDR3. The rearrangement links TRBV7-9 to TRBJ2-5; a possible D gene is TRBD2 (5 bases). The DNA matches TRBJ2-7 better at its end, which makes the J call doubtful. This CDR3 contains 12 residues. CDR1 SEHNR and CDR2 FQNEAQ come from the germline V gene (reference sequence). CDR3 loop: CASSPRGYEQYF. CDR3 nucleotide sequence: TGTGCCAGCAGCCCCCGGGGCTACGAGCAGTACTTC.

Of note for this clone: The sample has other DNA sequences that encode this CDR3 too. V gene TRBV7-8 combines with J gene TRBJ1-5, with 7 positions matching TRBD1. The CDR3 loop spans 16 amino acids. CDR1 and CDR2 (germline): SGHVS, FQNEAQ. V lost 1 base, J lost 1 base, and 4 bases stayed unmatched. CDR3 sequence: CASSLGPGGSNQPQHF. In nucleotides, the CDR3 is TGTGCCAGCAGCTTAGGTCCAGGGGGGAGCAATCAGCCCCAGCATTTT.

The chain joins TRBV14 to TRBJ2-1, with 12 nucleotides matching TRBD2. In germline, CDR1 is SGHDN, CDR2 FVKESK. The CDR3 has 15 residues. V lost 3 bases to trimming and J lost 6 bases; unmatched junction nucleotides: 3. In nucleotides, the CDR3 is TGTGCCAGCAGCCAGGCTAGCGGGAGGGCCAATGAGCAGTTCTTC. Translated, it gives CASSQASGRANEQFF.

As regards this clone: The same CDR3 arises from other DNA sequences in this sample as well. For the CDR3, the DNA is TGTGCCAGCAGCCCTCGGACGGCCTACGAGCAGTACTTC. Its protein product is CASSPRTAYEQYF. V gene TRBV7-9 combines with J gene TRBJ2-7; D unclear. Germline assignment: CDR1 SEHNR and CDR2 FQNEAQ (reference sequence). The CDR3 has 13 residues. V was clipped by 5 bases and J by 2 bases, with 10 bases between them.

This clone is a singleton in its sample. This chain joins TRBV11-1 and TRBJ1-1; 7 bases align to TRBD1. V lost 9 bases and J lost 7; bases outside the gene matches: 5. Germline-derived CDR1 and CDR2 are SGHAT and FQDESV (reference sequence). This CDR3 has 11 residues. CDR3 sequence reads: CASNQGVEAFF. As DNA, the CDR3 is TGTGCCAGTAACCAGGGGGTTGAAGCTTTCTTT.

The CDR3 DNA reads TGTGCCAGCAGCCCCCGGAGTGAATATGAGCAGTTCTTC. This gives the protein CASSPRSEYEQFF. The chain links TRBV11-2 to TRBJ2-1; D unresolved. The V and J ends lost 5 bases and 8 bases respectively, with 13 bases between them. Germline CDR1 is SGHAT and CDR2 is FQNNGV. The CDR3 contains 13 residues.

The V call is TRBV27, the J call TRBJ1-4, with 9 positions matching TRBD1. Trimming removed 5 bases from V and 6 bases from J; junction bases left unmatched: 1. Germline-derived CDR1 and CDR2 are MNHEY and SMNVEV (reference sequence). The CDR3 consists of 13 residues. CDR3 protein: CASSRTGDEKLFF. The CDR3 coding sequence is TGTGCCAGCAGTAGGACAGGGGATGAAAAACTGTTTTTT.

The chain recombines TRBV6-5 with TRBJ2-7, with D perhaps TRBD2 (5 bases). Between the trimmed V and J ends, which lost 8 bases and 7 bases, there was a span of 21 bases. The germline V gene has CDR1 MNHEY and CDR2 SVGAGI. The CDR3 totals 14 residues. CDR3 in amino acids: CASSGLTDGEEQYF. CDR3 nucleotides: TGTGCCAGCTCTGGACTTACAGACGGGGAGGAGCAGTACTTC.

This clone was found a few times. The J gene is TRBJ1-2, the V gene TRBV4-2; D unresolved. The CDR3 loop spans 14 amino acids. Germline V lookup: CDR1 LGHNA, CDR2 YNFKEQ. Trimming took off 3 bases at V and 3 bases at J, with 11 bases between the two ends. CDR3 bases: TGTGCCAGCAGCCACCCGGGAACTGACTATGGCTACACCTTC. It specifies CASSHPGTDYGYTF.

V usage is TRBV5-1 and J usage is TRBJ1-1, with D possibly matching TRBD1 (5 bases). The V gene lost 3 bases and the J gene lost 4 bases, with 13 bases spanning the gap. The V gene's germline CDR1 is SGHRS and CDR2 YFSETQ. The CDR3 covers 14 residues. CDR3 in amino acids: CASSWGRGPTEAFF. The CDR3, as DNA: TGCGCCAGCAGCTGGGGTAGGGGTCCCACTGAAGCTTTCTTT.

This chain connects TRBV9 to TRBJ2-3, with no clear D. CDR1 SGDLS and CDR2 YYNGEE come from the germline V gene. The V end lost 3 bases, the J end lost 4 bases, and 9 bases lay between the germline ends. The CDR3 length is 13 residues. CDR3 sequence: CASSGARADTQYF. Written as DNA, the CDR3 is TGTGCCAGCAGCGGGGCTCGAGCAGATACGCAGTATTTT.

The V gene is TRBV27, the J gene TRBJ2-1, with TRBD2 identical over 8 bases. V trimming: 2 bases; J trimming: 5 bases; junction bases outside the gene matches: 11. This CDR3 is built from 17 residues. The V gene's germline CDR1 is MNHEY and CDR2 SMNVEV (reference sequence). CDR3 sequence reads: CASSLQILAGTDNEQFF. The CDR3 DNA reads as TGTGCCAGCAGTTTACAAATCCTAGCGGGCACGGACAATGAGCAGTTCTTC.

V is TRBV5-5 and J is TRBJ2-7; 8 positions agree with TRBD1. V gave up 2 bases and J gave up 4 bases; unmatched junction bases: 2. CDR3 length: 13 residues. Per the germline V gene, CDR1 is SGHKS and CDR2 is YYEKEE (reference sequence). The CDR3 nucleotides read TGTGCCAGCAGCTTCACAGGGGGATACGAGCAGTACTTC. Translation: CASSFTGGYEQYF.

The chain joins TRBV28 to TRBJ2-7; no definite D call. From germline, CDR1 is MDHEN and CDR2 SYDVKM. Trimming left V 2 bases short and J 4 bases short, with 15 bases between. The CDR3 length is 15 residues. The CDR3 loop reads CASSLNPNNEYEQYF. CDR3 DNA: TGTGCCAGCAGTTTAAATCCCAACAACGAATACGAGCAGTACTTC. The entire variable domain, with the rest obtained from reference TRBV28 and TRBJ2-7, is as follows: DVKVTQSSRYLVKRTGEKVFLECVQDMDHENMFWYRQDPGLGLRLIYFSYDVKMKEKGDIPEGYSVSREKKERFSLILESASTNQTSMYLCASSLNPNNEYEQYFGPGTRLTVT.

The CDR3 nucleotides read TGTGCCAGCAGCGGCGCAGAGGCTCCGGACATTCAGTACTTC. Translation: CASSGAEAPDIQYF. This chain uses TRBV9 with TRBJ2-4; D not certain. Germline assignment: CDR1 SGDLS and CDR2 YYNGEE. The V end was cut by 3 bases, the J end by 8 bases, with 15 bases between. There are 14 residues in the CDR3.

The chain is built from TRBV9 and TRBJ2-1; 11 bases agree with TRBD2. Germline V gene sequence: CDR1 SGDLS, CDR2 YYNGEE. The CDR3 has 16 amino acids. The junction had 5 bases not matched to a gene; V was cut back by 2 bases and J by 4 bases. The CDR3 DNA sequence: TGTGCCAGCAGCGTCAAGACTAGCGGGATTTACAATGAGCAGTTCTTC. Its protein product is CASSVKTSGIYNEQFF.